The text below deals with one TCR beta chain. This entry belongs to a study of control samples from healthy donors and cancer patients. The repertoire was sequenced with immunoSEQ multiplex PCR; TCRdb's copy has only in-frame clones and lacks some. The data hold around 50,000 clones, with around 95% observed a single time. Sequencing was performed on blood. The TCR comes from a man under 40 in good health.

Here the CDR3 reads CASSLGHSKNIQYF. The CDR3 nucleotides read TGTGCCAGCAGCTTAGGTCACAGCAAAAACATTCAGTACTTC. This chain links TRBV7-2 with TRBJ2-4; no definite D call. The CDR3 consists of 14 residues. The germline CDR1 and CDR2 sequences are SGHTA and FQGNSA. The ends were cut back, 1 base at V and 3 bases at J, with 7 bases in the middle.